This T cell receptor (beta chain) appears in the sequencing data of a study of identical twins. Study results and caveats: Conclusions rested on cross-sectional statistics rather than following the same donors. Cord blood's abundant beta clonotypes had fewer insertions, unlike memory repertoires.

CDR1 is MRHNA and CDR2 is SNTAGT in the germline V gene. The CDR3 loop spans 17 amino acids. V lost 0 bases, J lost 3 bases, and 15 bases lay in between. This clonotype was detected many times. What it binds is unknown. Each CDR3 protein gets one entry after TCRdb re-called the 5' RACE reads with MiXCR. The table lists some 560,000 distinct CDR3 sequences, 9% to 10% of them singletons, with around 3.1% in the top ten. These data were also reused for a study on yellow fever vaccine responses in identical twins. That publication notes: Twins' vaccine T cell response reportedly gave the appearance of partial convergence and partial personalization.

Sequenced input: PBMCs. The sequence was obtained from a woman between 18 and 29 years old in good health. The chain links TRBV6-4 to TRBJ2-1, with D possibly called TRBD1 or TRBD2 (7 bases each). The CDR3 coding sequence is TGTGCCAGCAGTGACTCCCCCCCAGGGGGGGACTACAATGAGCAGTTCTTC. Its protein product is CASSDSPPGGDYNEQFF.